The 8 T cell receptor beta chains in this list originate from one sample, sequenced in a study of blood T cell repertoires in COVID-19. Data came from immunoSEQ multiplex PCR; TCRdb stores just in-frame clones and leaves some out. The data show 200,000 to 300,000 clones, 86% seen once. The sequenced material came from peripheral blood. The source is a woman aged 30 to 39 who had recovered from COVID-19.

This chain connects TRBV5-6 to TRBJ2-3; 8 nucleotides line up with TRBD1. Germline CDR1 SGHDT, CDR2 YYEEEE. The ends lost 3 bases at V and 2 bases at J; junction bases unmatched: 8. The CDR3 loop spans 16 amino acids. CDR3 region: CASSSLDRGFTDTQYF. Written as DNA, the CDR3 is TGTGCCAGCAGCTCGCTTGACAGGGGCTTCACAGATACGCAGTATTTT.

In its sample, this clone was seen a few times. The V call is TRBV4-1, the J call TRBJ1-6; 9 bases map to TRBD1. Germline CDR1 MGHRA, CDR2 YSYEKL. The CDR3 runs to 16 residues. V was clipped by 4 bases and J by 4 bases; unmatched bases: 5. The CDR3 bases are TGCGCCAGCAGCCCTTCGACAGGGGGTTATAATTCACCCCTCCACTTT. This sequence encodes CASSPSTGGYNSPLHF.

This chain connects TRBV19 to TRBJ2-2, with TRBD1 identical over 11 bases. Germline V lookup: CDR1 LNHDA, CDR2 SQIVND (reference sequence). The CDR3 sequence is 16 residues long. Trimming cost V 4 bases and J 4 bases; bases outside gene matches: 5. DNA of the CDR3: TGTGCCAGTAGTAACGGACAGGGGGCAGGCACCGGGGAGCTGTTTTTT. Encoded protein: CASSNGQGAGTGELFF.

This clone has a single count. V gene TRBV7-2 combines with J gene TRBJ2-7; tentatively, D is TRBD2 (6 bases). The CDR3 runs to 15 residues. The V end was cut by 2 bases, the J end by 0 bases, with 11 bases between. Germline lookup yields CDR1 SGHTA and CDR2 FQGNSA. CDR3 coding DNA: TGTGCCAGCAGCTTAAGGCGGGGAAGCTCCTACGAGCAGTACTTC. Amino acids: CASSLRRGSSYEQYF. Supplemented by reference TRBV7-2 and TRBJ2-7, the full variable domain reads GAGVSQSPSNKVTEKGKDVELRCDPISGHTALYWYRQSLGQGLEFLIYFQGNSAPDKSGLPSDRFSAERTGGSVSTLTIQRTQQEDSAVYLCASSLRRGSSYEQYFGPGTRLTVT.

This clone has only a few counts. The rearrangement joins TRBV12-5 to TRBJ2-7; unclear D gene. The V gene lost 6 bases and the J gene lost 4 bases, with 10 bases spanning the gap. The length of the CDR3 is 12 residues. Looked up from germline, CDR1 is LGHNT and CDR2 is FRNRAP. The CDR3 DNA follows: TGTGCTAGTGGACCTATACCATACGAGCAGTACTTC. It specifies CASGPIPYEQYF.

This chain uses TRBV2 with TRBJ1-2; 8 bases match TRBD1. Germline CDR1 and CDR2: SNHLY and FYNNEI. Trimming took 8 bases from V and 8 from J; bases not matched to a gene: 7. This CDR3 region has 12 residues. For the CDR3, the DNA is TGTGCCAGCGCACCAGGGGGCGCGGGCTACACCTTC. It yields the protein CASAPGGAGYTF.

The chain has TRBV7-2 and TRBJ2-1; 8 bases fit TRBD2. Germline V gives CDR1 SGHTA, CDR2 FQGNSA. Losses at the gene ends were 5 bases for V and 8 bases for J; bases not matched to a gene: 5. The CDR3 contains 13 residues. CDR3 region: CASSRGLGDEQFF. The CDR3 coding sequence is TGTGCCAGCAGCCGGGGACTAGGGGATGAGCAGTTCTTC.

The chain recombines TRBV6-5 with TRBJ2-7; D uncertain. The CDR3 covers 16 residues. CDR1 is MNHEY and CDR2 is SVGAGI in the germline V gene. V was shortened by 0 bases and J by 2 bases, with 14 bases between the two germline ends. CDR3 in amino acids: CASSYSIGRFAYEQYF. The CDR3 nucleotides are TGTGCCAGCAGTTACTCGATTGGCAGGTTTGCCTACGAGCAGTACTTC.